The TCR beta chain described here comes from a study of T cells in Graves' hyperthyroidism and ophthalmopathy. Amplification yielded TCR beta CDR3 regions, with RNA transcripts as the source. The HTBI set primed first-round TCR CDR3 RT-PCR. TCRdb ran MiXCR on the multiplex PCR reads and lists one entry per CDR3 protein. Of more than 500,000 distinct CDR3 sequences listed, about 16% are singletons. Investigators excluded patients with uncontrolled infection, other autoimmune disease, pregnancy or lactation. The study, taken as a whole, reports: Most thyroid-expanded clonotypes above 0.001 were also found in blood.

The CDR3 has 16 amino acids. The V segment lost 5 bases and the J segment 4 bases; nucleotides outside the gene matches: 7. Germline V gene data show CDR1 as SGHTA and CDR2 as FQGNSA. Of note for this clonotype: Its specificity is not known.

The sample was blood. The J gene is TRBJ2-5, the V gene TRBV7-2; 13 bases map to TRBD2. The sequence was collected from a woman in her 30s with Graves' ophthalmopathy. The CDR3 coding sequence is TGTGCCAGCAGCCCGCTACTAGCGGGAGGGGGAGAGACCCAGTACTTC. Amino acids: CASSPLLAGGGETQYF.